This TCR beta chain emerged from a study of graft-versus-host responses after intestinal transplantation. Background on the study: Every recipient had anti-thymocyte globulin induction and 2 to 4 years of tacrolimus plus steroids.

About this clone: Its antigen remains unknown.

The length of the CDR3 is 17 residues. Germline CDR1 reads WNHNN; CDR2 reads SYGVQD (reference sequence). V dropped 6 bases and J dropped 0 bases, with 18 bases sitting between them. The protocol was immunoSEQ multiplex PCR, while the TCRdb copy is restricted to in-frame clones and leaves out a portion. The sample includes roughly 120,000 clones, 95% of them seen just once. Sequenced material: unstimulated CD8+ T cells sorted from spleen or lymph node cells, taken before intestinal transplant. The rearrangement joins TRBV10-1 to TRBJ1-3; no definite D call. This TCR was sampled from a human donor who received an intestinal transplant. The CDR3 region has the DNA TGCGCCAGCAGGAATTTCCCCTCGAGCCTCTCTGGAAACACCATATATTTT. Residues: CASRNFPSSLSGNTIYF.